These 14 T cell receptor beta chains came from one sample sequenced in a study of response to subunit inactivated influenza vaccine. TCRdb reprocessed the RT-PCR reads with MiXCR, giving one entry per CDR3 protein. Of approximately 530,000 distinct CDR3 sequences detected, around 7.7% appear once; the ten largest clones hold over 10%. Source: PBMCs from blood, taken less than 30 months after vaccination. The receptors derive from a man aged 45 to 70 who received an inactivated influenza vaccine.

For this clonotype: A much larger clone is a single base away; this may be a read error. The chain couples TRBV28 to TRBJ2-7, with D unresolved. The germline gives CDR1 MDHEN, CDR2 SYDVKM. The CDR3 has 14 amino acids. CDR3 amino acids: CAGSLMRTTYEQYF. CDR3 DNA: TGTGCCGGCAGTTTAATGCGCACCACCTACGAGCAGTACTTC.

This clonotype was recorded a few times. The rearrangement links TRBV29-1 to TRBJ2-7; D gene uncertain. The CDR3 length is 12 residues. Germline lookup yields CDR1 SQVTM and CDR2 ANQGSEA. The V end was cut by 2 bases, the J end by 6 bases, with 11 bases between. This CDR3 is CSVERSGGEQYF. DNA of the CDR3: TGCAGCGTTGAAAGGTCAGGTGGCGAGCAGTACTTC.

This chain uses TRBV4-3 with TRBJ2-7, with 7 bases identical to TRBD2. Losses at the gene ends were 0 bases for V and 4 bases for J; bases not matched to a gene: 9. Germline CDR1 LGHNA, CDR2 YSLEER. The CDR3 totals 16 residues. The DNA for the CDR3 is TGCGCCAGCAGCCAAGACTTGCTAGCGGAGGTATACGAGCAGTACTTC. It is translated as CASSQDLLAEVYEQYF.

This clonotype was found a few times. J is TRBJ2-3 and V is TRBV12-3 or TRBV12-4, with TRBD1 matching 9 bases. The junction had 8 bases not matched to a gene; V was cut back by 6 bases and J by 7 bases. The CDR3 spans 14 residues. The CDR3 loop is CASSTGTGFYTQYF. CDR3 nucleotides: TGTGCCAGCAGCACCGGGACAGGGTTTTATACGCAGTATTTT.

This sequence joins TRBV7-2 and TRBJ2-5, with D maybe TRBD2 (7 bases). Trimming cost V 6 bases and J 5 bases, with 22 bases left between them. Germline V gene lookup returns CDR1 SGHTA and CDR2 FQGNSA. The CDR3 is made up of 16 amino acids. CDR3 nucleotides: TGTGCCAGCAGTCGGGGGGCCCCCGGGGGCGGTGAGACCCAGTACTTC. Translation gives CASSRGAPGGGETQYF.

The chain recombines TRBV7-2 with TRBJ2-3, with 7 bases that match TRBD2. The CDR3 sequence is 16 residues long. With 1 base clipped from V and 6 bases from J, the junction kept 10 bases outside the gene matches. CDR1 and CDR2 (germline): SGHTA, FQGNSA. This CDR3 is CASSLERGPLWDTQYF. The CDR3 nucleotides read TGTGCCAGCAGCTTAGAGCGGGGCCCCCTTTGGGATACGCAGTATTTT.

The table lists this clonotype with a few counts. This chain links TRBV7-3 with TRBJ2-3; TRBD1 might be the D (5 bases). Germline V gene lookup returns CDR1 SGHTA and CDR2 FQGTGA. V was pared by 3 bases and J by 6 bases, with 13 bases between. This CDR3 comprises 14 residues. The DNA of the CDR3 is TGTGCCAGCAGCTTTGGCTTCCCAGGGGATACGCAGTATTTT. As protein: CASSFGFPGDTQYF.

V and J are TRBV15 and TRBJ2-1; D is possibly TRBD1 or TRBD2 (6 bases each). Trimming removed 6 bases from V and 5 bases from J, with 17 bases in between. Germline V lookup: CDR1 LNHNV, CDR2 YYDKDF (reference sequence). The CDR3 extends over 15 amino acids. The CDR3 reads CATSILGGQDNEQFF. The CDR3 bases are TGTGCCACCAGTATTTTGGGGGGCCAGGACAATGAGCAGTTCTTC.

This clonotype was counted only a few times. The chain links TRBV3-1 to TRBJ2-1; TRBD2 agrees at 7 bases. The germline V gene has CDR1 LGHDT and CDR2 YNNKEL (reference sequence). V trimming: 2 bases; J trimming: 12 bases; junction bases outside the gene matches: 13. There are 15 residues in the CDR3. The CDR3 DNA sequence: TGTGCCAGCAGCCAACGACGCCCCCGCGGCGGGGGGCAGTTCTTC. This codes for CASSQRRPRGGGQFF.

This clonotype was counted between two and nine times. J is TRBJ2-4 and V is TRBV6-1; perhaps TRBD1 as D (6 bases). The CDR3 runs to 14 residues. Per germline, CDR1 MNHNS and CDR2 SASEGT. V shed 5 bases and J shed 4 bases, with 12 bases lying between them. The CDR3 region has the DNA TGTGCCAGCAGTCGGGCACAGGGAAAAAACATTCAGTACTTC. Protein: CASSRAQGKNIQYF.

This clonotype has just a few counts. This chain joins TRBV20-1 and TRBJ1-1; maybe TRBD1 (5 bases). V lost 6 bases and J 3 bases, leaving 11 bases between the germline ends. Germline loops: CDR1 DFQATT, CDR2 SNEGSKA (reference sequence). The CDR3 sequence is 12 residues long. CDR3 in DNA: TGCAGTGCCACTGACAGATACACTGAAGCTTTCTTT. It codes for CSATDRYTEAFF.

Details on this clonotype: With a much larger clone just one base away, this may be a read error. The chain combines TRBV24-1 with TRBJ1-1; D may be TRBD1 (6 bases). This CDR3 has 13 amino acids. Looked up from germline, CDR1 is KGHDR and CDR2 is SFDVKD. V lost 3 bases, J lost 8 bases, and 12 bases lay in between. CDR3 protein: CATSDRGRSEAFF. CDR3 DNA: TGTGCCACCAGTGATCGGGGGCGATCGGAAGCTTTCTTT.

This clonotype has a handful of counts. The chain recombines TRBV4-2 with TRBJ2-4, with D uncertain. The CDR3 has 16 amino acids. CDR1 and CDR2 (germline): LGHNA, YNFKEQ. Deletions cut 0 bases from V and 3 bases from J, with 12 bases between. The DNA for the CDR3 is TGTGCCAGCAGCCAAGAGGCGGTAGGAAACAAAAACATTCAGTACTTC. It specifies CASSQEAVGNKNIQYF.

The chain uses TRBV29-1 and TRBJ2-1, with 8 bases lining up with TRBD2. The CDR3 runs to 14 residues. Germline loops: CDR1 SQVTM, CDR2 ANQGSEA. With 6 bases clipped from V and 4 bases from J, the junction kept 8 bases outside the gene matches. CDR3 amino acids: CSVTLLAGYNEQFF. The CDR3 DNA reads TGCAGCGTGACCCTGCTAGCGGGTTACAATGAGCAGTTCTTC.